The 19 T cell receptor beta chains given below trace back to one sample, sequenced in a study of T cells in Graves' hyperthyroidism and ophthalmopathy. Using RNA transcripts as the source, TCR beta CDR3 regions were amplified. The TCR CDR3 was amplified in a first-round RT-PCR using the HTBI primer set. TCRdb re-analysed the multiplex PCR reads in MiXCR, keeping a single row per CDR3 protein. The table shows approximately 620,000 distinct CDR3 sequences, with roughly 15% occurring only once. Sequenced sample: blood. These TCRs come from a woman between 40 and 55 years old with Graves' ophthalmopathy.

This clonotype was seen a few times. The chain combines TRBV4-1 with TRBJ2-1, with a tentative D call TRBD2 (6 bases). This CDR3 spans 18 amino acids. Trimming removed 3 bases at V and 8 bases at J, with 26 bases between. Looked up from germline, CDR1 is MGHRA and CDR2 is YSYEKL. The CDR3 sequence is CASSQSGRSGGTPHEQFF. CDR3 coding DNA: TGCGCCAGCAGCCAGAGTGGGCGCAGTGGGGGGACTCCCCATGAGCAGTTCTTC.

This clonotype has just a few counts. This rearrangement joins TRBV9 to TRBJ2-1, with TRBD1 matching over 9 bases. The CDR3 is 14 amino acids. The ends lost 5 bases at V and 6 bases at J; junction bases unmatched: 6. CDR1 SGDLS and CDR2 YYNGEE come from the germline V gene. CDR3 DNA: TGTGCCAGCAGTGGACAGGGGACCCTCAATGAGCAGTTCTTC. Residues: CASSGQGTLNEQFF.

The V gene is TRBV2, the J gene TRBJ2-5; D not resolved. The CDR3 runs 13 residues. Per germline, CDR1 SNHLY and CDR2 FYNNEI. V was pared by 6 bases and J by 3 bases, with 11 bases between. The chain's CDR3 is CASRLPGEETQYF. The CDR3 DNA sequence: TGTGCCAGCAGACTCCCTGGAGAAGAGACCCAGTACTTC. Complete variable domain (other parts from reference TRBV2 and TRBJ2-5): EPEVTQTPSHQVTQMGQEVILRCVPISNHLYFYWYRQILGQKVEFLVSFYNNEISEKSEIFDDQFSVERPDGSNFTLKIRSTKLEDSAMYFCASRLPGEETQYFGPGTRLLVL.

This clonotype has a handful of counts. The chain employs TRBV6-1 and TRBJ2-2, with TRBD1 as a possible D gene (5 bases). V gave up 4 bases and J gave up 6 bases, with 15 bases separating them. The CDR3 runs 15 residues. Looked up from germline, CDR1 is MNHNS and CDR2 is SASEGT. The CDR3 protein is CASSADSRGAGELFF. CDR3 nucleotide sequence: TGTGCCAGCAGTGCTGACAGCCGTGGTGCCGGGGAGCTGTTTTTT.

In this sample, this clonotype turned up a few times. The V gene is TRBV20-1, the J gene TRBJ1-3, with D possibly being TRBD1 (5 bases). Germline V gene lookup returns CDR1 DFQATT and CDR2 SNEGSKA (reference sequence). Trimming shortened V by 3 bases and J by 4 bases, and 13 bases separated the two germline ends. This CDR3 has 14 amino acids. Here the CDR3 DNA reads TGCAGTGCTAGTTTTGAGGGGTACGGAAACACCATATATTTT. This codes for CSASFEGYGNTIYF.

This clonotype came up many times. The chain employs TRBV20-1 and TRBJ2-6; D not resolved. CDR1 and CDR2 (germline): DFQATT, SNEGSKA (reference sequence). Trimming took off 3 bases at V and 0 bases at J, with 6 bases between the two ends. The CDR3 covers 14 residues. In DNA form, the CDR3 reads TGCAGTGCTAGCAAGGGCTCTGGGGCCAACGTCCTGACTTTC. Amino acid sequence: CSASKGSGANVLTF.

About this clonotype itself: A much larger clone lies one base from this, so it may be a read error. This rearrangement joins TRBV6-1 to TRBJ1-3, with D unresolved. The CDR3 length is 13 residues. The V gene lost 6 bases and the J gene lost 0 bases, with 6 bases spanning the gap. Germline V gene lookup returns CDR1 MNHNS and CDR2 SASEGT. The DNA of the CDR3 is TGTGCCAGCAGGGGAAGCTCTGGAAACACCATATATTTT. Residues: CASRGSSGNTIYF.

This clonotype showed up just a few times. The gene calls are TRBV24-1 and TRBJ2-3, with TRBD1 matching 7 bases. V gave up 4 bases and J gave up 1 base; unmatched junction bases: 7. Germline V lookup: CDR1 KGHDR, CDR2 SFDVKD. The CDR3 is 16 amino acids. CDR3 loop: CATSDSDRAGTDTQYF. The CDR3 nucleotides read TGTGCCACCAGTGACAGCGACAGGGCTGGCACAGATACGCAGTATTTT.

This clonotype was seen at least ten times. The rearrangement links TRBV27 to TRBJ2-7, with D perhaps assigned TRBD1 or TRBD2 (6 bases each). V was clipped by 4 bases and J by 0 bases, with 7 bases between them. CDR1 is MNHEY and CDR2 is SMNVEV in the germline V gene (reference sequence). There are 13 residues in the CDR3. The CDR3 spells CASSWGASYEQYF. CDR3 DNA sequence: TGTGCCAGCAGTTGGGGGGCCTCCTACGAGCAGTACTTC.

This clonotype has only a few counts. The V gene is TRBV2, the J gene TRBJ1-2; D is ambiguous. The length of the CDR3 is 11 residues. Trimming removed 0 bases at V and 6 bases at J, with 2 bases between. The V gene's germline CDR1 is SNHLY and CDR2 FYNNEI. CDR3 region: CASSEADGYTF. For the CDR3, the DNA is TGTGCCAGCAGTGAAGCGGATGGCTACACCTTC.

A few counts support this clonotype. The chain is built from TRBV20-1 and TRBJ1-1; D possibly corresponds to TRBD1 (6 bases). The length of the CDR3 is 13 residues. V lost 0 bases to trimming and J lost 7 bases, with 12 bases between them. Germline values: CDR1 DFQATT, CDR2 SNEGSKA (reference sequence). CDR3 sequence (DNA): TGCAGTGCTAGAGATTCGTTGGACAGTGAAGCTTTCTTT. Residues: CSARDSLDSEAFF.

V and J are TRBV15 and TRBJ1-1; D is perhaps TRBD1 (6 bases). Deletions cut 5 bases from V and 1 base from J, with 8 bases between. Looked up from germline, CDR1 is LNHNV and CDR2 is YYDKDF (reference sequence). This CDR3 region has 13 residues. DNA for the CDR3: TGTGCCACCAGCGGGGGACAGAACACTGAAGCTTTCTTT. The encoded protein is CATSGGQNTEAFF.

The genes are TRBV5-1 and TRBJ2-1; D is perhaps TRBD2 (6 bases). The CDR3 is 16 residues long. Trimming stripped 0 bases from V and 1 base from J, with 11 bases between. Germline CDR1 reads SGHRS; CDR2 reads YFSETQ. Written as DNA, the CDR3 is TGCGCCAGCAGCTTGGACGGGGGATGGTCCTACAATGAGCAGTTCTTC. Translating gives CASSLDGGWSYNEQFF.

V and J are TRBV4-1 and TRBJ2-7; D unclear. CDR1 and CDR2 from the germline V gene are MGHRA and YSYEKL. The V gene lost 4 bases and the J gene lost 0 bases, with 13 bases spanning the gap. This CDR3 region has 15 residues. The CDR3 DNA follows: TGCGCCAGCAGCCCCTTGACCGTCCTCTCCTACGAGCAGTACTTC. It is translated as CASSPLTVLSYEQYF.

This clonotype came up many times. This chain uses TRBV7-9 with TRBJ2-1; D perhaps matches TRBD1 (5 bases). Trimming took 2 bases from V and 6 from J, leaving 11 bases between them. Germline CDR1 and CDR2: SEHNR and FQNEAQ (reference sequence). The CDR3 spans 14 residues. Here the CDR3 reads CASSLQGLVNEQFF. As DNA, the CDR3 is TGTGCCAGCAGCTTACAGGGTTTGGTCAATGAGCAGTTCTTC.

This clonotype showed up many times. V gene TRBV11-2 combines with J gene TRBJ2-5, with D possibly TRBD2 on 6 matching bases. This CDR3 has 14 residues. The ends were cut back, 4 bases at V and 3 bases at J, with 12 bases in the middle. The V gene's germline CDR1 is SGHAT and CDR2 FQNNGV. The CDR3 sequence: CASSSMRLEETQYF. DNA for the CDR3: TGTGCCAGCAGCTCAATGAGACTAGAAGAGACCCAGTACTTC. Full variable domain (rest looked up from reference TRBV11-2 and TRBJ2-5): EAGVAQSPRYKIIEKRQSVAFWCNPISGHATLYWYQQILGQGPKLLIQFQNNGVVDDSQLPKDRFSAERLKGVDSTLKIQPAKLEDSAVYLCASSSMRLEETQYFGPGTRLLVL.

This clonotype was recorded only once. The gene calls are TRBV19 and TRBJ1-2, with 7 bases lining up with TRBD1. CDR1 is LNHDA, CDR2 SQIVND, per germline (reference sequence). Trimming removed 6 bases from V and 6 bases from J; junction bases left unmatched: 10. The CDR3 sequence is 14 residues long. This chain's CDR3 is CASRRTGAHDGYTF. The CDR3 DNA reads TGTGCCAGTAGGAGAACAGGGGCGCACGATGGCTACACCTTC.

There are many counts of this clonotype. The chain couples TRBV28 to TRBJ1-5; 9 positions agree with TRBD1. J lost 6 bases, V lost 7 bases, and 7 bases had no gene match. The CDR3 runs 14 residues. The germline CDR1 and CDR2 sequences are MDHEN and SYDVKM. The CDR3 DNA reads as TGTGCCAGCAAACCGGGACAGGGTGGTCAGCCCCAGCATTTT. Translation: CASKPGQGGQPQHF.

The chain has TRBV10-3 and TRBJ1-4; tentatively, D is TRBD1 (5 bases). This CDR3 comprises 14 residues. V lost 4 bases and J lost 5, with 11 bases in between. The germline V gene encodes CDR1 ENHRY and CDR2 SYGVKD. CDR3 DNA: TGTGCCATCAGTGGGGGACCGCCGAATGAAAAACTGTTTTTT. As protein: CAISGGPPNEKLFF.